Shown below are 31 T cell receptor beta chains from a single sample sequenced in a study of T cells in Graves' hyperthyroidism and ophthalmopathy. Template material for amplifying TCR beta CDR3 regions consisted of RNA transcripts. First-round RT-PCR with HTBI primers amplified the TCR CDR3 region. A single record per CDR3 protein comes from TCRdb applying MiXCR to the multiplex PCR reads. Among hundreds of thousands of distinct CDR3 sequences, about 16% were seen once, and the ten largest hold 3.8%. The specimen sequenced was blood. The receptors shown here come from a woman between 25 and 40 years old with Graves' hyperthyroidism.

Concerning this clonotype: A much more abundant neighbour one base away suggests this may be a read error. The CDR3 loop reads CASSEVGGGSNEQFF. DNA for the CDR3: TGTGCCAGCAGTGAAGTTGGCGGGGGTAGCAATGAGCAGTTCTTC. The chain couples TRBV6-1 to TRBJ2-1; 7 bases align to TRBD2. Germline CDR1 is MNHNS and CDR2 is SASEGT. V dropped 1 base and J dropped 6; count of bases not matched to a gene: 6. CDR3 size: 15 residues.

This clonotype has at least ten counts. J is TRBJ2-3 and V is TRBV7-2; tentative D call: TRBD1 (6 bases). The germline V gene has CDR1 SGHTA and CDR2 FQGNSA. Deletions cut 2 bases from V and 0 bases from J, with 15 bases between. The CDR3 extends over 17 amino acids. CDR3 sequence reads: CASSLWARGTSTDTQYF. The CDR3 DNA reads as TGTGCCAGCAGCTTATGGGCCAGGGGAACTAGCACAGATACGCAGTATTTT.

The genes are TRBV7-9 and TRBJ2-3, with 8 bases fitting TRBD2. With 1 base clipped from V and 1 base from J, the junction kept 1 base outside the gene matches. The CDR3 has 15 amino acids. CDR1 and CDR2 (germline): SEHNR, FQNEAQ (reference sequence). CDR3 sequence reads: CASSLGAGGTDTQYF. As DNA, the CDR3 is TGTGCCAGCAGCTTAGGAGCGGGAGGCACAGATACGCAGTATTTT.

V and J are TRBV12-3 or TRBV12-4 and TRBJ1-4; D unresolved. V was trimmed by 1 base and J by 8 bases, leaving 14 bases between them. This CDR3 comprises 15 residues. CDR3 DNA: TGTGCCAGCAGTTTAGAGGGAGGGAGAAGAGAAAAACTGTTTTTT. Its translation is CASSLEGGRREKLFF.

This CDR3 is CATSDGRTSGSYEQYF. The CDR3 DNA follows: TGTGCCACCAGTGACGGCCGGACTAGCGGGAGTTACGAGCAGTACTTC. This rearrangement joins TRBV24-1 to TRBJ2-7; 13 nucleotides agree with TRBD2. Germline CDR1 is KGHDR and CDR2 is SFDVKD. Losses at the gene ends were 4 bases for V and 4 bases for J; bases not matched to a gene: 6. The CDR3 runs to 16 residues.

This clonotype was counted ten times or more. This rearrangement joins TRBV28 to TRBJ2-5, with 10 positions matching TRBD1. Germline trimming cut 3 bases from V and 5 bases from J; bases unmatched to any gene: 9. The CDR3 length is 16 residues. Germline CDR1 reads MDHEN; CDR2 reads SYDVKM. The CDR3 region is CASSLTGTGVGETQYF. The CDR3, as DNA: TGTGCCAGCAGTTTGACCGGGACAGGGGTCGGGGAGACCCAGTACTTC.

This clonotype was seen repeatedly, ten times or more. The gene calls are TRBV6-1 and TRBJ2-3; tentatively, D is TRBD2 (5 bases). The V gene's germline CDR1 is MNHNS and CDR2 SASEGT. V dropped 8 bases and J dropped 0 bases, with 12 bases sitting between them. The CDR3 has 14 residues. The CDR3 here is CASRRVGSTDTQYF. As DNA, the CDR3 is TGTGCCAGCCGGCGGGTAGGGAGCACAGATACGCAGTATTTT.

Many counts were recorded for this clonotype. The rearrangement uses TRBV2 and TRBJ1-1; 7 bases agree with TRBD1. This CDR3 has 15 amino acids. Germline V gene lookup returns CDR1 SNHLY and CDR2 FYNNEI. After removal of 9 bases from V and 7 bases from J, the junction contained 17 bases not matched to a gene. The CDR3 sequence: CARAGTARNTGEAFF. The CDR3 DNA reads as TGTGCCAGGGCCGGGACAGCGCGGAACACTGGTGAAGCTTTCTTT.

DNA of the CDR3: TGTGCCAGCAGCCAAGCTCGGAGTGCGGGAGGTCGCGAGCAGTACTTC. It is translated as CASSQARSAGGREQYF. The chain joins TRBV7-9 to TRBJ2-7, with 8 positions matching TRBD2. From germline, CDR1 is SEHNR and CDR2 FQNEAQ (reference sequence). The CDR3 sequence is 16 residues long. Trimming took 5 bases from V and 6 from J; bases not matched to a gene: 15.

This chain joins TRBV19 and TRBJ2-6; no clear D gene. The V and J ends lost 6 bases and 2 bases respectively, with 14 bases between them. The CDR3 loop spans 16 amino acids. Germline loops: CDR1 LNHDA, CDR2 SQIVND (reference sequence). CDR3 in amino acids: CASSQIGFAGANVLTF. DNA for the CDR3: TGTGCCAGTAGCCAAATCGGGTTTGCTGGGGCCAACGTCCTGACTTTC.

This clonotype showed up many times. This chain connects TRBV5-5 to TRBJ2-2; D is perhaps TRBD1 (6 bases). The CDR3 runs to 12 residues. Germline V lookup: CDR1 SGHKS, CDR2 YYEKEE (reference sequence). V lost 3 bases and J 9 bases, leaving 9 bases between the germline ends. The CDR3 nucleotides are TGTGCCAGCAGCTACCGGGACAGGGAGCTGTTTTTT. It is translated as CASSYRDRELFF.

Only a few counts were recorded for this clonotype. J is TRBJ1-1 and V is TRBV7-2; weak D call: TRBD1 (6 bases). Trimming cost V 5 bases and J 7 bases, with 17 bases left between them. The CDR3 spans 14 residues. The germline gives CDR1 SGHTA, CDR2 FQGNSA. CDR3 DNA sequence: TGTGCCAGCAGCACCCCAGGGGCCTCCTATGAAGCTTTCTTT. Protein product: CASSTPGASYEAFF.

This sequence joins TRBV13 and TRBJ1-6; TRBD1 aligns across 7 bases. Germline V lookup: CDR1 PRHDT, CDR2 FYEKMQ (reference sequence). CDR3 length equals 16 residues. With 1 base clipped from V and 7 bases from J, the junction kept 7 bases outside the gene matches. CDR3 sequence (DNA): TGTGCCAGCAGCTTAGCGACGGACAGGAGAAATTCACCCCTCCACTTT. It specifies CASSLATDRRNSPLHF. Based on the CDR3 plus reference TRBV13 and TRBJ1-6, the full variable domain is AAGVIQSPRHLIKEKRETATLKCYPIPRHDTVYWYQQGPGQDPQFLISFYEKMQSDKGSIPDRFSAQQFSDYHSELNMSSLELGDSALYFCASSLATDRRNSPLHFGNGTRLTVT.

This clonotype came up a few times. V is TRBV20-1 and J is TRBJ2-1; D uncertain. The germline V gene encodes CDR1 DFQATT and CDR2 SNEGSKA (reference sequence). Trimming removed 0 bases at V and 5 bases at J, with 11 bases between. There are 14 residues in the CDR3. CDR3 DNA sequence: TGCAGTGCTAGAGATGGAGCGACCGACAATGAGCAGTTCTTC. This translates into CSARDGATDNEQFF.

In its sample, this clonotype was seen many times. The rearrangement uses TRBV28 and TRBJ2-5; D is perhaps TRBD1 (7 bases). The CDR3 is 14 residues long. Per germline, CDR1 MDHEN and CDR2 SYDVKM. The germline V and J ends were trimmed by 7 bases and 3 bases, with 15 bases remaining between them. In nucleotides, the CDR3 is TGTGCCAGCACCCTGGGGGGACAGAAAGAGACCCAGTACTTC. It specifies CASTLGGQKETQYF.

In this sample, this clonotype turned up a few times. The chain joins TRBV6-1 to TRBJ2-7; possible D gene TRBD2, 6 bases. CDR3 length: 14 amino acids. V lost 7 bases to trimming and J lost 2 bases, with 15 bases between them. Germline V CDR1 and CDR2: MNHNS, SASEGT. The chain's CDR3 is CASTKAGAAYEQYF. DNA for the CDR3: TGTGCCAGCACCAAAGCGGGTGCCGCCTACGAGCAGTACTTC.

This clonotype has a handful of counts. V usage is TRBV6-2 or TRBV6-3 and J usage is TRBJ2-1, with D possibly matching TRBD2 (6 bases). V lost 8 bases to trimming and J lost 6 bases, with 14 bases between them. CDR1 is MNHEY, CDR2 SVGEGT, per germline. CDR3 length equals 13 residues. This CDR3 is CASHLAFANEQFF. CDR3 nucleotides: TGTGCCAGCCACCTAGCGTTTGCCAATGAGCAGTTCTTC.

The chain combines TRBV14 with TRBJ2-1; D is uncertain. Germline V lookup: CDR1 SGHDN, CDR2 FVKESK. V was trimmed by 0 bases and J by 3 bases, leaving 3 bases between them. This CDR3 has 13 residues. Written as DNA, the CDR3 is TGTGCCAGCAGCCAAGAATACTACAATGAGCAGTTCTTC. This codes for CASSQEYYNEQFF. The entire variable domain, with the rest obtained from reference TRBV14 and TRBJ2-1, is as follows: EAGVTQFPSHSVIEKGQTVTLRCDPISGHDNLYWYRRVMGKEIKFLLHFVKESKQDESGMPNNRFLAERTGGTYSTLKVQPAELEDSGVYFCASSQEYYNEQFFGPGTRLTVL.

This clonotype was detected a few times. The chain carries TRBV12-3 or TRBV12-4 and TRBJ1-6; 11 nucleotides align to TRBD1. J gave up 7 bases and V 4 bases, and 12 bases lay outside the gene matches. The CDR3 is made up of 18 amino acids. CDR3 protein: CASSSDRGPGVGNSPLHF. Written as DNA, the CDR3 is TGTGCCAGCAGTTCGGACAGGGGGCCGGGGGTTGGAAATTCACCCCTCCACTTT.

This clonotype was observed many times. The rearrangement uses TRBV3-1 and TRBJ2-1, with a possible D match to TRBD2 (6 bases). The V and J ends lost 1 base and 6 bases respectively, with 13 bases between them. The CDR3 has 15 residues. Germline CDR1 is LGHDT and CDR2 is YNNKEL (reference sequence). As DNA, the CDR3 is TGTGCCAGCAGCCAAGCCGGGACTTTATTCAATGAGCAGTTCTTC. Its protein is CASSQAGTLFNEQFF.

This clonotype has a count of ten or more. Written as DNA, the CDR3 is TGTGCCAGCAGTGAAGGCAGGTTGACCTACGAGCAGTACTTC. This sequence encodes CASSEGRLTYEQYF. V gene TRBV2 combines with J gene TRBJ2-7, with D unclear. V lost 1 base to trimming and J lost 2 bases, with 9 bases between them. The CDR3 runs to 14 residues. Germline CDR1 SNHLY, CDR2 FYNNEI.

This clonotype was seen ten or more times. V gene TRBV28 combines with J gene TRBJ2-1; TRBD1 agrees at 7 bases. Germline-derived CDR1 and CDR2 are MDHEN and SYDVKM. The CDR3 covers 15 residues. Trimming took 4 bases from V and 3 from J; bases not matched to a gene: 6. CDR3 residues: CASSSTGQYYNEQFF. The CDR3 DNA sequence: TGTGCCAGCAGTTCCACGGGACAGTACTACAATGAGCAGTTCTTC.

This clonotype showed up just a few times. The rearrangement joins TRBV7-2 to TRBJ2-6; 15 nucleotides match TRBD2. The CDR3 contains 17 residues. The germline V gene has CDR1 SGHTA and CDR2 FQGNSA. The junction had 2 bases not matched to a gene; V was cut back by 5 bases and J by 3 bases. The CDR3 DNA reads as TGTGCCAGCAGCATGGGACTAGCGGGAGGTGGGGCCAACGTCCTGACTTTC. Translating gives CASSMGLAGGGANVLTF.

The CDR3 DNA follows: TGTGCCAGCACCGAACCGCTGAACACCGGGGAGCTGTTTTTT. Translation gives CASTEPLNTGELFF. The chain carries TRBV28 and TRBJ2-2; D ambiguous. V gave up 7 bases and J gave up 1 base, with 10 bases separating them. The CDR3 is made up of 14 amino acids. CDR1 is MDHEN, CDR2 SYDVKM, per germline.

This clonotype was found many times. The genes are TRBV7-2 and TRBJ1-1; the D is unclear. This CDR3 has 13 residues. Trimming removed 11 bases from V and 4 bases from J, with 17 bases in between. Germline V CDR1 and CDR2: SGHTA, FQGNSA. The CDR3 spells CAGSRTDFTEAFF. As DNA, the CDR3 is TGTGCCGGCTCTAGGACCGACTTCACTGAAGCTTTCTTT. The full variable domain, its missing parts supplied by reference TRBV7-2 and TRBJ1-1, is GAGVSQSPSNKVTEKGKDVELRCDPISGHTALYWYRQSLGQGLEFLIYFQGNSAPDKSGLPSDRFSAERTGGSVSTLTIQRTQQEDSAVYLCAGSRTDFTEAFFGQGTRLTVV.

With regard to this clonotype: Being one base from a much bigger clone, this may be a read error. The rearrangement joins TRBV10-3 to TRBJ1-1, with D perhaps matching TRBD1 (6 bases). The CDR3 sequence is 13 residues long. Trimming took 6 bases from V and 6 from J, leaving 14 bases between them. Germline assignment: CDR1 ENHRY and CDR2 SYGVKD. The CDR3 loop is CAISQGMGSEAFF. The CDR3, as DNA: TGTGCCATCAGCCAGGGGATGGGCTCTGAAGCTTTCTTT.

In this sample, this clonotype turned up many times. This chain links TRBV4-2 with TRBJ2-1; the D is unclear. This CDR3 region has 13 residues. V gave up 0 bases and J gave up 7 bases, with 7 bases separating them. Germline CDR1 LGHNA, CDR2 YNFKEQ. The CDR3 spells CASSQDNGNEQFF. The CDR3 coding sequence is TGTGCCAGCAGCCAAGATAACGGAAATGAGCAGTTCTTC.

The chain is built from TRBV20-1 and TRBJ2-6; D perhaps matches TRBD2 (6 bases). Germline assignment: CDR1 DFQATT and CDR2 SNEGSKA (reference sequence). V lost 3 bases to trimming and J lost 0 bases, with 18 bases between them. There are 18 residues in the CDR3. DNA of the CDR3: TGCAGTGCTAGGCTTCCTTGGACTAAGAGCTCTGGGGCCAACGTCCTGACTTTC. Its protein is CSARLPWTKSSGANVLTF.

This clonotype has a count of ten or more. V is TRBV28 and J is TRBJ1-4, with 9 bases aligning to TRBD1. The CDR3 consists of 15 residues. Germline V CDR1 and CDR2: MDHEN, SYDVKM. Trimming at V came to 5 bases and at J to 9 bases, leaving 10 bases not matched to a gene. The CDR3 region is CASSPTGTGLQKLFF. The DNA of the CDR3 is TGTGCCAGCAGTCCCACCGGGACAGGGTTGCAAAAACTGTTTTTT.

This clonotype was seen only a few times. The rearrangement joins TRBV6-1 to TRBJ2-1, with TRBD1 matching over 9 bases. The CDR3 has 14 residues. Germline V lookup: CDR1 MNHNS, CDR2 SASEGT. The V gene end was trimmed by 7 bases and the J gene end by 4 bases; junction bases not matched to a gene: 5. In DNA, the CDR3 is TGTGCCAGCAAGGGAGGACAGGGGTACAATGAGCAGTTCTTC. Amino acid sequence: CASKGGQGYNEQFF.

The chain is built from TRBV29-1 and TRBJ2-5; D remains unclear. The V end lost 4 bases, the J end lost 2 bases, and 8 bases lay between the germline ends. There are 12 residues in the CDR3. Germline values: CDR1 SQVTM, CDR2 ANQGSEA. The CDR3 DNA reads TGCAGCGTTGCAAGGGCACAAGAGACCCAGTACTTC. Protein: CSVARAQETQYF.